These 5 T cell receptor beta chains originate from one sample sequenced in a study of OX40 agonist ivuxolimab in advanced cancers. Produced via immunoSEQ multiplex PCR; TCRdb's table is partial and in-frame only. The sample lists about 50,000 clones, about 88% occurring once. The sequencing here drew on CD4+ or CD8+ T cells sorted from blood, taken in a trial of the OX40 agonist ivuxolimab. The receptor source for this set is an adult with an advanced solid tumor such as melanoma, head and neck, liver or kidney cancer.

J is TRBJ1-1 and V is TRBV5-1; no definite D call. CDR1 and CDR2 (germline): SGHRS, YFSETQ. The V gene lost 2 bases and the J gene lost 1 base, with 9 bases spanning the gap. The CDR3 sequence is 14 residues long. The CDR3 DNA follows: TGCGCCAGCAGCTTCCGGGCCAAGAACACTGAAGCTTTCTTT. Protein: CASSFRAKNTEAFF.

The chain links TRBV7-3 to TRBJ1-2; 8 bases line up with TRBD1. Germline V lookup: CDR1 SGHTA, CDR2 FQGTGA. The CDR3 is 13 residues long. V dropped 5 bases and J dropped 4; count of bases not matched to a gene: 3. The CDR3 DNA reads TGTGCCAGCAGCGCAGGGGGCGGCTATGGCTACACCTTC. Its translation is CASSAGGGYGYTF.

The CDR3 coding sequence is TGTGCCATCAGTGAGGGGAGCACAGATACGCAGTATTTT. Amino acid sequence: CAISEGSTDTQYF. The rearrangement joins TRBV10-3 to TRBJ2-3; D gene unclear. CDR1 and CDR2 (germline): ENHRY, SYGVKD. The CDR3 covers 13 residues. The V and J ends lost 2 bases and 0 bases respectively, with 3 bases between them.

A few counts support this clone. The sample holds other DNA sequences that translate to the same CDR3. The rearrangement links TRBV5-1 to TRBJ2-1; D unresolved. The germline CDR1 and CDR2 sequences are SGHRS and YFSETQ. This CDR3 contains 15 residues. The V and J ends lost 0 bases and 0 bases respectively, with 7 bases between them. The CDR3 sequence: CASSLGRSSYNEQFF. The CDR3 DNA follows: TGCGCCAGCAGCTTGGGCCGAAGCTCCTACAATGAGCAGTTCTTC.

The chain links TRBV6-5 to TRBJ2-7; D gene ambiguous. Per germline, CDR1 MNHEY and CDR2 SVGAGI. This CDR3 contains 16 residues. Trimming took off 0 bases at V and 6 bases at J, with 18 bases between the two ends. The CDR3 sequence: CASSYSSFRTIGEQYF. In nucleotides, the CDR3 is TGTGCCAGCAGTTACTCGAGTTTTAGGACCATAGGCGAGCAGTACTTC.